This T cell receptor (beta chain) stems from a study of blood T cell repertoires in COVID-19. The wider study: The study drew acute and convalescent COVID-19 samples from the United States, Italy and Spain.

The V gene's germline CDR1 is KGHSH and CDR2 LQKENI. The V end was cut by 5 bases, the J end by 3 bases, with 13 bases between. The CDR3 runs 14 residues. Donors were grouped by their self-reported clinical history. Profiled with immunoSEQ multiplex PCR; TCRdb holds only in-frame clones, not every one. The sample includes 200,000 to 250,000 clones, around 82% seen only once; the top ten take around 7.4%. The sequencing sample was made of PBMCs or T cells enriched from blood (not recorded which). The clonotype originates from a woman in her 40s with acute COVID-19. The chain employs TRBV18 and TRBJ1-1; D is ambiguous. CDR3 nucleotides: TGTGCCAGCTCAACCAGGACTTCGGACACTGAAGCTTTCTTT. This encodes CASSTRTSDTEAFF.